Sequencing of this T cell receptor beta chain was carried out in a study of OX40 agonist ivuxolimab in advanced cancers. Study in general: Two cutaneous melanoma patients and one hepatocellular carcinoma patient, three in all, had partial responses.

Measured with immunoSEQ multiplex PCR; TCRdb has only the in-frame clones, and not every one. This sample has around 15,000 clones, with about nine tenths found just once. As for this clone: The antigen remains unidentified.

Researchers took blood at baseline, on cycle 4 day 1, and on cycle 7 day 1. J lost 4 bases, V lost 5 bases, and 4 bases had no gene match. This CDR3 spans 13 amino acids. Germline lookup yields CDR1 SGHVS and CDR2 FQNEAQ. Study-wide findings and caveats: What antigens the expanded peripheral T cells recognized was never established. The average count of expanded clones was higher among CD8+ T cells than among CD4+.

The sequence derives from an adult with an advanced solid tumor such as melanoma, head and neck, liver or kidney cancer. J is TRBJ2-7 and V is TRBV7-8; 8 nucleotides line up with TRBD1. The specimen comprised CD4+ or CD8+ T cells sorted from blood, sampled in a trial of the OX40 agonist ivuxolimab. This CDR3 reads CASSAGQVYEQYF. The CDR3 region has the DNA TGTGCCAGCAGCGCGGGACAGGTTTACGAGCAGTACTTC.